What follows are 4 T cell receptor beta chains derived from one specimen sequenced in a study of a mutant IDH1 vaccine in newly diagnosed glioma. These receptors have no known antigen. Sequencing was performed with immunoSEQ multiplex PCR; in TCRdb, only in-frame clones are kept and a portion is missing. This table has fewer than 35,000 clones, around 87% appearing once. Sample time point: week 23, last vaccination. Doses comprised 300 ug of mutant IDH1 20-mer peptide each, plus topical imiquimod. The sequencing here drew on PBMCs, taken from a glioma patient whose treatment included an IDH1 peptide vaccine. The receptors were sampled from a man aged 35 to 55 with glioma.

The rearrangement links TRBV7-2 to TRBJ1-3; TRBD1 matches at 7 bases. Germline CDR1 and CDR2: SGHTA and FQGNSA. This CDR3 is 15 amino acids long. V shed 1 base, J shed 3 bases, and the junction held 3 bases outside the gene matches. The CDR3: CASSLDPGGGNTIYF. The DNA for the CDR3 is TGTGCCAGCAGCTTAGACCCAGGGGGTGGAAACACCATATATTTT.

This chain uses TRBV4-3 with TRBJ2-7; D gene ambiguous. Germline lookup yields CDR1 LGHNA and CDR2 YSLEER. The CDR3 extends over 14 amino acids. Trimming pared 0 bases from V and 3 bases from J, leaving 9 bases between. As DNA, the CDR3 is TGCGCCAGCAGCCAAGAGGCCTACGACTACGAGCAGTACTTC. It translates to CASSQEAYDYEQYF.

CDR3 amino acids: CASSGRESYEQYF. DNA of the CDR3: TGTGCCAGTAGTGGGCGGGAGTCGTACGAGCAGTACTTC. This chain uses TRBV19 with TRBJ2-7, with 7 bases matching TRBD2. CDR1 is LNHDA and CDR2 is SQIVND in the germline V gene (reference sequence). This CDR3 spans 13 amino acids. After removal of 5 bases from V and 4 bases from J, the junction contained 5 bases not matched to a gene. Full variable domain (missing parts from reference TRBV19 and TRBJ2-7): DGGITQSPKYLFRKEGQNVTLSCEQNLNHDAMYWYRQDPGQGLRLIYYSQIVNDFQKGDIAEGYSVSREKKESFPLTVTSAQKNPTAFYLCASSGRESYEQYFGPGTRLTVT.

The V call is TRBV29-1, the J call TRBJ1-1; possible D gene TRBD1, 5 bases. There are 11 residues in the CDR3. Trimming left V 0 bases short and J 10 bases short, with 9 bases between. Per germline, CDR1 SQVTM and CDR2 ANQGSEA. This CDR3 is CSVEEGRVAFF. DNA for the CDR3: TGCAGCGTTGAAGAGGGCAGGGTAGCTTTCTTT.